The clone carrying this T cell receptor beta chain was recorded a few times. Its antigen is unknown. Individual cDNA molecules were tagged with unique molecular identifiers, the study reported. TCRdb called the 5' RACE reads again in MiXCR, with one record for every CDR3 protein. The sample holds fewer than 120,000 distinct CDR3 sequences, over 9.5% seen once. The source of the sample is a study of early T cells in non-severe SARS-CoV-2 infection. Study overall: Chains from this unsorted whole-blood bulk RNA could not be paired. Study-level findings and limits: Private and CD4 specificities were missed by VDJdb matching, which favored anti-spike CD8 responses.

The CDR3 covers 12 residues. From germline, CDR1 is DFQATT and CDR2 SNEGSKA (reference sequence). V dropped 2 bases and J dropped 9 bases, with 11 bases sitting between them. This TCR came from an adult who was a healthcare worker with PCR-confirmed SARS-CoV-2 infection or an uninfected control (not recorded which). The material was whole blood, obtained at baseline. This chain uses TRBV20-1 with TRBJ2-4; D remains unclear. The CDR3 region is CSARRPGPIQYF. CDR3 nucleotides: TGCAGTGCTAGAAGGCCAGGACCCATTCAGTACTTC.